The rows below give T cell receptor beta chains drawn from one sample of a study of blood T cell repertoires in COVID-19. TCRdb's copy holds only in-frame clones and misses some; the assay was immunoSEQ multiplex PCR. The table lists approximately 120,000 clones, more than 75% of them singletons, with about 16% in the top ten. The sample consisted of peripheral blood. The origin of the receptors is a woman in her forties or fifties who had recovered from COVID-19. Each CDR3 is given with its conserved first and last residue. Fields, in order: J gene, D gene, V gene, clone size, CDR3 protein, CDR3 DNA. A D gene is named only where the DNA matches it firmly. Only some rows state a clone size, as once, few, many or a class for expanded clones.

j_call: TRBJ2-1
d_call: TRBD2
v_call: TRBV9
clone_size: few
cdr3_aa: CASSRSGGNNEQFF
cdr3_nt: TGTGCCAGCAGCCGTAGCGGGGGCAACAATGAGCAGTTCTTC

j_call: TRBJ2-5
d_call: .
v_call: TRBV21-1
clone_size: once
cdr3_aa: CASSKSTSRRFYQETQYF
cdr3_nt: TGTGCCAGCAGCAAAAGTACTTCTCGTCGCTTCTACCAAGAGACCCAGTACTTC

j_call: TRBJ1-5
d_call: TRBD1
v_call: TRBV5-1
clone_size: .
cdr3_aa: CASSLGTEQPQHF
cdr3_nt: TGCGCCAGCAGCTTAGGGACAGAGCAGCCCCAGCATTTT

j_call: TRBJ2-3
d_call: .
v_call: TRBV5-1
clone_size: .
cdr3_aa: CASSFWGRDTQYF
cdr3_nt: TGCGCCAGCAGCTTTTGGGGGCGAGATACGCAGTATTTT

j_call: TRBJ1-2
d_call: TRBD1
v_call: TRBV6-1
clone_size: .
cdr3_aa: CASSELIGTEAFGYGYTF
cdr3_nt: TGTGCCAGCAGTGAACTTATTGGGACAGAGGCTTTTGGGTATGGCTACACCTTC

j_call: TRBJ2-7
d_call: .
v_call: TRBV10-3
clone_size: .
cdr3_aa: CAISGERGGEQYF
cdr3_nt: TGTGCCATCAGTGGGGAAAGGGGGGGCGAGCAGTACTTC

j_call: TRBJ1-2
d_call: .
v_call: TRBV5-6
clone_size: few
cdr3_aa: CASSYLPDRLNGYTF
cdr3_nt: TGTGCCAGCAGCTACCTCCCGGACAGATTGAATGGCTACACCTTC

j_call: TRBJ1-5
d_call: .
v_call: TRBV6-7
clone_size: few
cdr3_aa: CASIPQGQPQHF
cdr3_nt: TGTGCCAGCATACCCCAGGGGCAGCCCCAGCATTTT

j_call: TRBJ2-1
d_call: .
v_call: TRBV6-5
clone_size: .
cdr3_aa: CASSPRDSLNEQFF
cdr3_nt: TGTGCCAGCAGTCCTCGGGACTCCCTTAATGAGCAGTTCTTC

j_call: TRBJ1-6
d_call: .
v_call: TRBV18
clone_size: .
cdr3_aa: CASSLTSGVLNSPLHF
cdr3_nt: TGTGCCAGCTCCCTAACGTCTGGTGTACTTAATTCACCCCTCCACTTT

j_call: TRBJ1-1
d_call: TRBD1
v_call: TRBV3-1/TRBV3-2
clone_size: .
cdr3_aa: CASSPGTGAFF
cdr3_nt: TGTGCCAGCAGCCCCGGGACAGGAGCTTTCTTT

j_call: TRBJ2-5
d_call: TRBD2
v_call: TRBV9
clone_size: .
cdr3_aa: CASSEGTRRETQYF
cdr3_nt: TGTGCCAGCAGCGAAGGGACTAGAAGGGAGACCCAGTACTTC

j_call: TRBJ2-1
d_call: TRBD2
v_call: TRBV5-6
clone_size: .
cdr3_aa: CASSETSGSDEQFF
cdr3_nt: TGTGCCAGCAGCGAGACTAGCGGGAGTGATGAGCAGTTCTTC

j_call: TRBJ1-2
d_call: TRBD1
v_call: TRBV7-9
clone_size: .
cdr3_aa: CASSFQTGGDGYTF
cdr3_nt: TGTGCCAGCAGCTTCCAGACAGGGGGCGATGGCTACACCTTC

j_call: TRBJ1-1
d_call: .
v_call: TRBV5-4
clone_size: .
cdr3_aa: CASSPDTEGVTEAFF
cdr3_nt: TGTGCCAGCAGCCCTGACACCGAAGGGGTTACTGAAGCTTTCTTT

j_call: TRBJ1-2
d_call: TRBD1
v_call: TRBV5-5
clone_size: .
cdr3_aa: CASSLSGGHEGYTF
cdr3_nt: TGTGCCAGCAGCTTGTCAGGGGGGCACGAAGGCTACACCTTC

j_call: TRBJ1-6
d_call: .
v_call: TRBV11-3
clone_size: .
cdr3_aa: CASSLEVLGAGNSPLHF
cdr3_nt: TGTGCCAGCAGCTTGGAGGTTTTGGGAGCTGGGAATTCACCCCTCCACTTT

j_call: TRBJ2-7
d_call: .
v_call: TRBV2
clone_size: .
cdr3_aa: CASRRDTTITSYEQYF
cdr3_nt: TGTGCCAGCAGGAGGGACACGACCATAACATCCTACGAGCAGTACTTC

j_call: TRBJ2-7
d_call: .
v_call: TRBV29-1
clone_size: .
cdr3_aa: CSVEVLHEQYF
cdr3_nt: TGCAGCGTTGAAGTTCTACACGAGCAGTACTTC

j_call: TRBJ1-1
d_call: TRBD1
v_call: TRBV7-9
clone_size: .
cdr3_aa: CASSRTGGTEAFF
cdr3_nt: TGTGCCAGCAGTAGGACAGGGGGCACTGAAGCTTTCTTT

j_call: TRBJ2-1
d_call: .
v_call: TRBV6-5
clone_size: .
cdr3_aa: CASSGTRTYNEQFF
cdr3_nt: TGTGCCAGCTCCGGGACAAGGACCTACAATGAGCAGTTCTTC

j_call: TRBJ2-1
d_call: .
v_call: TRBV18
clone_size: once
cdr3_aa: CASSPGEPNEQFF
cdr3_nt: TGTGCCAGCTCCCCGGGTGAGCCCAATGAGCAGTTCTTC

j_call: TRBJ1-5
d_call: TRBD1
v_call: TRBV12-5
clone_size: .
cdr3_aa: CASGPGTGKSQPQHF
cdr3_nt: TGTGCTAGTGGGCCCGGGACAGGAAAGAGTCAGCCCCAGCATTTT

j_call: TRBJ2-2
d_call: .
v_call: TRBV27
clone_size: .
cdr3_aa: CASSKNEAGELFF
cdr3_nt: TGTGCCAGCAGCAAAAATGAGGCCGGGGAGCTGTTTTTT

j_call: TRBJ1-4
d_call: .
v_call: TRBV2
clone_size: .
cdr3_aa: CASSVHEGGEKLFF
cdr3_nt: TGTGCCAGCAGCGTCCACGAGGGAGGTGAAAAACTGTTTTTT

j_call: TRBJ1-5
d_call: .
v_call: TRBV15
clone_size: .
cdr3_aa: CATSSFGHFTSNQPQHF
cdr3_nt: TGTGCCACCAGCAGCTTCGGACATTTCACTAGCAATCAGCCCCAGCATTTT

j_call: TRBJ1-1
d_call: TRBD1
v_call: TRBV5-1
clone_size: .
cdr3_aa: CASRTGTGGTEAFF
cdr3_nt: TGCGCCAGCCGAACCGGGACAGGGGGAACTGAAGCTTTCTTT

j_call: TRBJ1-2
d_call: TRBD1
v_call: TRBV10-1
clone_size: .
cdr3_aa: CASSADRTYGYTF
cdr3_nt: TGCGCCAGCAGTGCGGACAGGACGTATGGCTACACCTTC

j_call: TRBJ2-7
d_call: TRBD1
v_call: TRBV28
clone_size: .
cdr3_aa: CASSLWGQGSYEQYF
cdr3_nt: TGTGCCAGCAGTTTATGGGGACAGGGCTCCTACGAGCAGTACTTC

j_call: TRBJ2-7
d_call: TRBD2
v_call: TRBV3-1/TRBV3-2
clone_size: .
cdr3_aa: CASSPSGGAVYEQYF
cdr3_nt: TGTGCCAGCAGCCCTAGCGGGGGGGCCGTCTACGAGCAGTACTTC

j_call: TRBJ2-1
d_call: .
v_call: TRBV7-9
clone_size: .
cdr3_aa: CASSFGVYNEQFF
cdr3_nt: TGTGCCAGCAGCTTCGGGGTCTACAATGAGCAGTTCTTC

j_call: TRBJ2-2
d_call: TRBD1
v_call: TRBV24-1
clone_size: .
cdr3_aa: CATSAGTGDTGELFF
cdr3_nt: TGTGCCACCAGTGCCGGGACAGGGGACACCGGGGAGCTGTTTTTT

j_call: TRBJ2-5
d_call: .
v_call: TRBV5-1
clone_size: .
cdr3_aa: CASSLAGVAQETQYF
cdr3_nt: TGCGCCAGCAGCTTGGCAGGGGTGGCACAAGAGACCCAGTACTTC

j_call: TRBJ1-5
d_call: .
v_call: TRBV3-1/TRBV3-2
clone_size: .
cdr3_aa: CASSQSGANQPQHF
cdr3_nt: TGTGCCAGCAGCCAGTCAGGGGCCAATCAGCCCCAGCATTTT

j_call: TRBJ2-1
d_call: .
v_call: TRBV11-3
clone_size: .
cdr3_aa: CASSLDYGDNEQFF
cdr3_nt: TGTGCCAGCAGCTTAGATTACGGGGACAATGAGCAGTTCTTC

j_call: TRBJ1-4
d_call: .
v_call: TRBV13
clone_size: .
cdr3_aa: CASSFTGGGLANEKLFF
cdr3_nt: TGTGCCAGCAGCTTCACGGGCGGAGGACTCGCTAATGAAAAACTGTTTTTT

j_call: TRBJ2-5
d_call: .
v_call: TRBV15
clone_size: .
cdr3_aa: CATSRGGQYQETQYF
cdr3_nt: TGTGCCACCAGCAGAGGCGGACAATACCAAGAGACCCAGTACTTC

j_call: TRBJ2-7
d_call: .
v_call: TRBV30
clone_size: .
cdr3_aa: CAWGDGVSYEQYF
cdr3_nt: TGTGCCTGGGGGGACGGGGTTTCCTACGAGCAGTACTTC

j_call: TRBJ2-4
d_call: TRBD2
v_call: TRBV7-9
clone_size: .
cdr3_aa: CASSFGLAGDTNIQYF
cdr3_nt: TGTGCCAGCAGCTTCGGACTAGCGGGAGATACGAACATTCAGTACTTC

j_call: TRBJ2-1
d_call: .
v_call: TRBV27
clone_size: .
cdr3_aa: CASSSLSTWSSYNEQFF
cdr3_nt: TGTGCCAGCAGTTCCCTAAGTACTTGGAGCTCCTACAATGAGCAGTTCTTC

j_call: TRBJ1-3
d_call: .
v_call: TRBV28
clone_size: once
cdr3_aa: CASSPHREPGNTIYF
cdr3_nt: TGTGCCAGCAGTCCTCACAGGGAACCTGGAAACACCATATATTTT

j_call: TRBJ2-5
d_call: TRBD2
v_call: TRBV19
clone_size: .
cdr3_aa: CASAGLADQETQYF
cdr3_nt: TGTGCCAGCGCGGGACTAGCGGATCAAGAGACCCAGTACTTC

j_call: TRBJ1-5
d_call: .
v_call: TRBV2
clone_size: .
cdr3_aa: CASSEGGPQHF
cdr3_nt: TGTGCCAGTTCCGAAGGGGGGCCCCAGCATTTT

j_call: TRBJ1-5
d_call: .
v_call: TRBV7-2
clone_size: .
cdr3_aa: CASSSTPHNNQPQHF
cdr3_nt: TGTGCCAGCAGCTCAACCCCCCACAACAATCAGCCCCAGCATTTT

j_call: TRBJ1-2
d_call: TRBD1
v_call: TRBV19
clone_size: .
cdr3_aa: CASSTGTGEGVDYGYTF
cdr3_nt: TGTGCCAGTAGTACAGGGACAGGGGAGGGGGTCGACTATGGCTACACCTTC

j_call: TRBJ2-1
d_call: TRBD1
v_call: TRBV6-5
clone_size: .
cdr3_aa: CASSRGPYNEQFF
cdr3_nt: TGTGCCAGCAGCAGGGGGCCTTACAATGAGCAGTTCTTC

j_call: TRBJ1-4
d_call: .
v_call: TRBV5-1
clone_size: .
cdr3_aa: CASAAGGYGEKLFF
cdr3_nt: TGCGCCAGCGCAGCCGGGGGGTATGGTGAAAAACTGTTTTTT

j_call: TRBJ2-1
d_call: .
v_call: TRBV5-1
clone_size: .
cdr3_aa: CASSLSAARSEQFF
cdr3_nt: TGCGCCAGCAGCTTGTCAGCAGCCCGGAGTGAGCAGTTCTTC

j_call: TRBJ2-2
d_call: TRBD2
v_call: TRBV4-3
clone_size: .
cdr3_aa: CASSRLAGEDTGELFF
cdr3_nt: TGCGCCAGCAGCCGTTTAGCGGGAGAGGACACCGGGGAGCTGTTTTTT

j_call: TRBJ2-3
d_call: TRBD2
v_call: TRBV5-1
clone_size: .
cdr3_aa: CARGNRGGQAVTQYF
cdr3_nt: TGCGCCAGGGGAAACCGGGGGGGTCAAGCCGTTACGCAGTATTTT